This T cell receptor beta chain was sequenced for a study of blood T cell repertoires in COVID-19. This clone was seen just once. The data were produced by immunoSEQ multiplex PCR, yet TCRdb's version contains in-frame clones alone and is incomplete. The sample includes around 200,000 clones, about four fifths of them seen just once. The CDR3 length is 13 residues. Germline CDR1 reads SGHTA; CDR2 reads FQGTGA. Trimming left V 2 bases short and J 7 bases short, with 6 bases between. The V call is TRBV7-3, the J call TRBJ1-6; tentative D call: TRBD1 (5 bases). This receptor was identified in a woman aged 50 to 60 with acute or convalescent COVID-19. Sample: peripheral blood. In nucleotides, the CDR3 is TGTGCCAGCAGCTTACAGGGCAATTCACCCCTCCACTTT. This gives the protein CASSLQGNSPLHF.